This T cell receptor beta chain was identified during a study of identical twins. Study results and caveats: Researchers caution that invariant MAIT and iNKT cells could partly confound zero-insertion analyses.

There were only healthy Caucasians among the donors. From germline, CDR1 is MNHNS and CDR2 SASEGT. The CDR3 contains 13 residues. V was pared by 6 bases and J by 8 bases, with 13 bases between. TCRdb re-called the 5' RACE reads with MiXCR, one entry per CDR3 protein. The sample lists more than 200,000 distinct CDR3 sequences; about an eighth were seen once. As regards this clonotype: The antigen is undetermined.

The source of this sequence is a woman between 18 and 30 years old in good health. This chain joins TRBV6-1 and TRBJ1-4; D perhaps matches TRBD1 (5 bases). Sequences were obtained from memory (CD45RO+) T cells sorted from blood. CDR3 sequence: CASRLNWGEKLFF. The CDR3 coding sequence is TGTGCCAGCAGATTGAACTGGGGCGAAAAACTGTTTTTT.